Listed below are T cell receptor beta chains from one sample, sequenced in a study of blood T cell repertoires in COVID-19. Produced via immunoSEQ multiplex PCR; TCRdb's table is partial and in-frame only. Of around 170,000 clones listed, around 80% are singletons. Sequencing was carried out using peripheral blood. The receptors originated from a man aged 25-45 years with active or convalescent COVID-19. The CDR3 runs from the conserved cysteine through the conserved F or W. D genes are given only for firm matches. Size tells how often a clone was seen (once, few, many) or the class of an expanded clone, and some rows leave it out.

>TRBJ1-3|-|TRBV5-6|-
CASSLFVGRAKGNTIYF
TGTGCCAGCAGCTTGTTCGTGGGCCGCGCCAAAGGAAACACCATATATTTT
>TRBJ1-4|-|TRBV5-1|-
CASSQRDNEKLFF
TGCGCCAGCAGCCAGAGGGATAATGAAAAACTGTTTTTT
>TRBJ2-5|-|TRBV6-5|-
CASSQRGLSRETQYF
TGTGCCAGCAGTCAACGGGGACTGTCTCGAGAGACCCAGTACTTC
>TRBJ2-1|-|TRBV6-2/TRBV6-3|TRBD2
CASSYRDYLYNEQFF
TGTGCCAGCAGTTACCGGGACTACCTATACAATGAGCAGTTCTTC
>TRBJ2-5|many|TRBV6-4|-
CASSVEIQETQYF
TGTGCCAGCAGTGTCGAGATACAAGAGACCCAGTACTTC
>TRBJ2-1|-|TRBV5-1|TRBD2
CASRRGLAGNNEQFF
TGCGCCAGCAGGCGCGGCCTAGCGGGAAACAATGAGCAGTTCTTC
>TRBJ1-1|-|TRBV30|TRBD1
CAWSPITGGRNTEAFF
TGTGCCTGGAGTCCGATTACAGGGGGCAGGAACACTGAAGCTTTCTTT
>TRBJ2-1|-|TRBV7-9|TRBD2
CASSLGLAVNEQFF
TGTGCCAGCAGCTTAGGACTAGCAGTCAATGAGCAGTTCTTC
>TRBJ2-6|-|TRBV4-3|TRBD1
CASSQGTGFSGANVLTF
TGCGCCAGCAGCCAAGGGACAGGATTCTCTGGGGCCAACGTCCTGACTTTC
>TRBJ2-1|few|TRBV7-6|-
CASSLVAGPSYNEQFF
TGTGCCAGCAGCTTAGTGGCGGGACCCTCCTACAATGAGCAGTTCTTC
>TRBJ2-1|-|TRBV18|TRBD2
CASSPLRGDYNEQFF
TGTGCCAGCTCACCACTTCGGGGGGATTACAATGAGCAGTTCTTC
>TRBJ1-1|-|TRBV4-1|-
CASSQAGNTEAFF
TGCGCCAGCAGCCAAGCAGGGAACACTGAAGCTTTCTTT
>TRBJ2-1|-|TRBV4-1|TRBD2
CASSQRGAGGPRNEQFF
TGCGCCAGCAGCCAGCGGGGGGCGGGAGGGCCCAGGAATGAGCAGTTCTTC
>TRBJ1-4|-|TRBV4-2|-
CASSQELAGYNEKLFF
TGTGCCAGCAGCCAAGAGCTAGCAGGATATAATGAAAAACTGTTTTTT
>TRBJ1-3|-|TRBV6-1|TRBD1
CASSVGRDRDGNTIYF
TGTGCCAGCAGTGTAGGCCGGGACAGGGACGGAAACACCATATATTTT
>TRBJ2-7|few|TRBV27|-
CASSLGQVGYEQYF
TGTGCCAGCAGTTTGGGCCAGGTTGGGTACGAGCAGTACTTC
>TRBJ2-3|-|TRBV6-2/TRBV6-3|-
CASSYGKGKGTDTQYF
TGTGCCAGCAGTTACGGGAAGGGGAAGGGCACAGATACGCAGTATTTT
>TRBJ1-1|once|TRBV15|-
CATSFTLNIGYDSEAFF
TGTGCCACCAGCTTCACCCTTAATATCGGATATGACTCTGAAGCTTTCTTT
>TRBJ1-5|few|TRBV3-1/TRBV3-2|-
CASSQTGGAGQPQHF
TGTGCCAGCAGCCAAACCGGGGGGGCGGGGCAGCCCCAGCATTTT
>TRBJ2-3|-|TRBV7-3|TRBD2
CASSFSGGTTDTQYF
TGTGCCAGCAGCTTCTCGGGGGGAACGACAGATACGCAGTATTTT
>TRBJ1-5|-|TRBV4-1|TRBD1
CASSQGTGEEPQHF
TGCGCCAGCAGCCAAGGGACAGGGGAAGAGCCCCAGCATTTT
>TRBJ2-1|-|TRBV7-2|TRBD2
CASSSPETSGRAVEQFF
TGTGCCAGCAGCAGCCCCGAGACTAGCGGGAGGGCCGTTGAGCAGTTCTTC
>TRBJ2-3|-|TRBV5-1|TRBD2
CASSLVASGGLDTQYF
TGCGCCAGCAGCTTGGTGGCTAGCGGGGGACTGGATACGCAGTATTTT
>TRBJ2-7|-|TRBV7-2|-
CASSSPGGSLYEQYF
TGTGCCAGCAGCTCCCCGGGGGGCAGTCTCTACGAGCAGTACTTC
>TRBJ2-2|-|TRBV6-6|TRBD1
CATGTGRTGELFF
TGTGCCACAGGGACAGGGAGAACCGGGGAGCTGTTTTTT
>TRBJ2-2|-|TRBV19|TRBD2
CASFLSGGGTGELFF
TGTGCCAGCTTCCTTAGCGGGGGTGGCACCGGGGAGCTGTTTTTT
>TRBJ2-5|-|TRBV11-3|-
CASSSIPRQETQYF
TGTGCCAGCAGCTCAATCCCTAGGCAAGAGACCCAGTACTTC
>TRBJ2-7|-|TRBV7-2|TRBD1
CASSPDRGNHEQYF
TGTGCCAGCAGCCCAGACAGGGGTAACCACGAGCAGTACTTC
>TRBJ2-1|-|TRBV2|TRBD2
CASSEQLAGEDEQFF
TGTGCCAGCAGTGAACAACTAGCGGGAGAGGATGAGCAGTTCTTC
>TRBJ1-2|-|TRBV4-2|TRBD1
CASSTGGLGYTF
TGTGCCAGCAGCACAGGGGGCCTTGGCTACACCTTC
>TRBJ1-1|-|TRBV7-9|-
CASSLPSGVTMNTEAFF
TGTGCCAGCAGCTTACCAAGCGGGGTGACGATGAACACTGAAGCTTTCTTT
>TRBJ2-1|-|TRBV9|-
CASSEGDYYNEQFF
TGTGCCAGCAGCGAGGGGGACTATTACAATGAGCAGTTCTTC
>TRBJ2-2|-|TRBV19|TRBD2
CASTTSGGISTGELFF
TGTGCCAGTACCACTAGCGGGGGAATCAGCACCGGGGAGCTGTTTTTT
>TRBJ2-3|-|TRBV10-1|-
CASSESGSARDTQYF
TGCGCCAGCAGTGAGTCTGGTAGCGCAAGAGATACGCAGTATTTT
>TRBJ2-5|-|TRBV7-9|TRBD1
CASSQFGDRVYQETQYF
TGTGCCAGCAGCCAGTTCGGGGACAGGGTCTACCAAGAGACCCAGTACTTC
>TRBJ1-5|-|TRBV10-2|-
CASSESRGIGQPQHF
TGCGCCAGCAGTGAGTCGAGGGGGATCGGTCAGCCCCAGCATTTT
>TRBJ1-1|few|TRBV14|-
CASSPVSSEAFF
TGTGCCAGCAGCCCGGTTTCTTCTGAAGCTTTCTTT